The 22 T cell receptor beta chains given below trace back to one sample, sequenced in a study of T-cell reconstitution after alpha-beta-depleted transplantation in children. Unique molecular identifiers were built into the TCRbeta library. TCRdb re-analysed the PCR reads in MiXCR, keeping a single row per CDR3 protein. The table lists hundreds of thousands of distinct CDR3 sequences, around 13% of them singletons. The input for sequencing was PBMCs, taken before TCRalphabeta/CD19-depleted stem cell transplant. These receptors all stem from a girl aged 2-15 years with congenital amegakaryocytic thrombocytopenia, due to receive a stem cell transplant.

The chain joins TRBV15 to TRBJ2-7; D is perhaps TRBD1 (6 bases). This CDR3 spans 14 amino acids. The V end was cut by 1 base, the J end by 6 bases, with 13 bases between. In germline, CDR1 is LNHNV, CDR2 YYDKDF (reference sequence). CDR3 nucleotides: TGTGCCACCAGCAGAGGGACAGCCCCTCGCGAGCAGTACTTC. Its translation: CATSRGTAPREQYF.

About this clonotype itself: It may be a read error: a sequence one base away is much more abundant. The CDR3 is CSASGLAGEGRTQNF. The CDR3 nucleotides read TGCAGCGCCTCCGGACTAGCGGGAGAGGGTAGAACGCAGAATTTT. This chain links TRBV29-1 with TRBJ2-3; TRBD2 agrees at 13 bases. This CDR3 comprises 15 residues. CDR1 and CDR2 (germline): SQVTM, ANQGSEA.

This clonotype was detected only a few times. The V call is TRBV21-1, the J call TRBJ2-1; the table's D gene call, TRBD2, was not cross checked with the DNA. TRBV21-1 has pseudogene status. The CDR3 has 18 residues. In DNA, the CDR3 is TGTGCCAGCAGCAAAGATTTTCATGCAGCGGGGAACTACAATGAGCAGTTCTTC. Its translation: CASSKDFHAAGNYNEQFF.

The table lists this clonotype with many counts. This rearrangement joins TRBV5-1 to TRBJ2-1; D is perhaps TRBD1 (6 bases). V was clipped by 5 bases and J by 2 bases, with 8 bases between them. This CDR3 spans 13 amino acids. Germline lookup yields CDR1 SGHRS and CDR2 YFSETQ. The DNA of the CDR3 is TGCGCCAGCAGACAGGGCCCCTACAATGAGCAGTTCTTC. It codes for CASRQGPYNEQFF.

This clonotype has just a few counts. One end of the junction is discordant with germline, which a read error may explain. The V gene is TRBV20-1, the J gene TRBJ1-2; D unresolved. The CDR3 length is 12 residues. Germline V gene data show CDR1 as DFQATT and CDR2 as SNEGSKA (reference sequence). CDR3 nucleotides: TGCAGTGCACCGAAGCCAAACTCTGGCTACACCTTC. It encodes CSAPKPNSGYTF.

This clonotype was counted at least ten times. The rearrangement joins TRBV7-6 to TRBJ2-5; D is undetermined. The CDR3 sequence is 14 residues long. Germline assignment: CDR1 SGHVS and CDR2 FNYEAQ. Trimming shortened V by 2 bases and J by 2 bases, and 9 bases separated the two germline ends. CDR3 residues: CASSLFDNQETQYF. Written as DNA, the CDR3 is TGTGCCAGCAGCTTATTTGACAATCAAGAGACCCAGTACTTC.

This clonotype was detected many times. This sequence joins TRBV5-1 and TRBJ1-2; no reliable D call. CDR1 is SGHRS and CDR2 is YFSETQ in the germline V gene. The CDR3 is 11 amino acids. The V and J ends lost 4 bases and 7 bases respectively, with 8 bases between them. In nucleotides, the CDR3 is TGCGCCAGCAGCGACGGGCTTGGCTACACCTTC. Its translation is CASSDGLGYTF.

This clonotype was counted many times. V gene TRBV20-1 combines with J gene TRBJ1-1; D gene uncertain. Between the trimmed V and J ends, which lost 6 bases and 4 bases, there was a span of 18 bases. Germline loops: CDR1 DFQATT, CDR2 SNEGSKA (reference sequence). The CDR3 contains 14 residues. This CDR3 is CSARFGVRGTEAFF. The CDR3 region has the DNA TGCAGTGCCCGTTTTGGGGTCCGGGGCACTGAAGCTTTCTTT.

This CDR3 is CASSPRDRGYNEQFF. The CDR3 DNA follows: TGTGCCAGCTCACCACGGGACAGGGGCTACAATGAGCAGTTCTTC. The rearrangement joins TRBV18 to TRBJ2-1, with TRBD1 matching 10 bases. Trimming removed 1 base from V and 3 bases from J; junction bases left unmatched: 0. CDR1 and CDR2 from the germline V gene are KGHSH and LQKENI. This CDR3 spans 15 amino acids.

This clonotype was detected ten times or more. V is TRBV7-2 and J is TRBJ2-7, with D unresolved. Germline V lookup: CDR1 SGHTA, CDR2 FQGNSA. The CDR3 extends over 14 amino acids. V lost 5 bases and J 3 bases, leaving 14 bases between the germline ends. The CDR3 protein is CASSPLRGDYEQYF. Here the CDR3 DNA reads TGTGCCAGCAGCCCCCTCCGTGGGGACTACGAGCAGTACTTC.

This clonotype has ten or more counts. The genes are TRBV29-1 and TRBJ1-1; no firm D call. This CDR3 is 13 amino acids long. Trimming took 3 bases from V and 4 from J, leaving 12 bases between them. Germline V gives CDR1 SQVTM, CDR2 ANQGSEA. CDR3 DNA sequence: TGCAGCGTTGATTCTGGGCTGGGCACTGAAGCTTTCTTT. This sequence encodes CSVDSGLGTEAFF.

This chain joins TRBV2 and TRBJ2-5, with 9 bases lining up with TRBD1. Germline V gene sequence: CDR1 SNHLY, CDR2 FYNNEI. CDR3 length equals 14 residues. V was pared by 4 bases and J by 2 bases, with 2 bases of the junction left unmatched. CDR3 in DNA: TGTGCCAGCAGTGCGGGACAGGGACAAGAGACCCAGTACTTC. This sequence encodes CASSAGQGQETQYF.

This clonotype was counted a few times. The chain links TRBV7-3 to TRBJ2-5; TRBD2 matches 8 bases. With 6 bases clipped from V and 1 base from J, the junction kept 10 bases outside the gene matches. This CDR3 is built from 16 residues. From germline, CDR1 is SGHTA and CDR2 FQGTGA. CDR3 sequence: CASSVSSGRFQETQYF. The CDR3 DNA sequence: TGTGCCAGCAGTGTTTCAAGCGGGAGATTCCAAGAGACCCAGTACTTC.

This clonotype showed up just a few times. The chain uses TRBV11-2 and TRBJ2-5; D gene uncertain. The CDR3 contains 13 residues. V was cut by 1 base and J by 7 bases, with 10 bases left in between. CDR1 and CDR2 from the germline V gene are SGHAT and FQNNGV. The CDR3 loop is CASSLGLRPTQYF. In DNA, the CDR3 is TGTGCCAGCAGCTTAGGTCTGAGGCCGACCCAGTACTTC.

This clonotype was recorded many times. The rearrangement links TRBV5-1 to TRBJ2-2; D call uncertain. Germline values: CDR1 SGHRS, CDR2 YFSETQ. V shed 5 bases and J shed 2 bases, with 10 bases lying between them. CDR3 size: 14 residues. This CDR3 reads CASRRTSNTGELFF. In nucleotides, the CDR3 is TGCGCCAGCAGGCGGACGTCAAACACCGGGGAGCTGTTTTTT.

In the case of this clonotype: The germline gene is not matched at one end of the junction; a read error may be the cause. V and J are TRBV11-2 and TRBJ2-7; D is perhaps TRBD1 (6 bases). CDR3 size: 12 residues. Germline loops: CDR1 SGHAT, CDR2 FQNNGV. For the CDR3, the DNA is TGTGCCAGCACGGGAACAGGGACCGAGCAGCACTTC. It translates to CASTGTGTEQHF.

Comments on this clonotype: A read error is possible here, since a much larger clone lies one base away. The V call is TRBV20-1, the J call TRBJ2-7, with 7 bases aligning to TRBD1. The CDR3 extends over 14 amino acids. Germline V gene sequence: CDR1 DFQATT, CDR2 SNEGSKA (reference sequence). After removal of 6 bases from V and 3 bases from J, the junction contained 11 bases not matched to a gene. The CDR3 region has the DNA TGCAGTGCATCTTCCGGGACAGAACTCTACGAGCAGTACTTC. This translates into CSASSGTELYEQYF.

J is TRBJ2-3 and V is TRBV12-3 or TRBV12-4; 13 nucleotides line up with TRBD2. The CDR3 spans 16 residues. The V gene end was trimmed by 6 bases and the J gene end by 6 bases; junction bases not matched to a gene: 9. The CDR3 nucleotides read TGTGCCAGCAGGGCTTGGACTAGCGGGAGTATGGATACGCAGTATTTT. Protein sequence: CASRAWTSGSMDTQYF.

This clonotype was seen a few times. This sequence joins TRBV28 and TRBJ2-1; D might be TRBD2 (6 bases). The CDR3 spans 13 residues. The V gene's germline CDR1 is MDHEN and CDR2 SYDVKM. V lost 3 bases to trimming and J lost 5 bases, with 8 bases between them. The CDR3, as DNA: TGTGCCAGCAGTTTTTGGGAGGACAATGAGCAGTTCTTC. Translating gives CASSFWEDNEQFF.

With regard to this clonotype: With a much larger clone just one base away, this may be a read error. The chain uses TRBV29-1 and TRBJ2-2; the D gene is possibly TRBD2 (6 bases). The CDR3 consists of 13 residues. Germline V gives CDR1 SQVTM, CDR2 ANQGSEA. CDR3 coding DNA: TGCAGCGTTCGGGAGATATGGACCGGGGAGCTGCTTTTT. It encodes CSVREIWTGELLF.

Many counts were recorded for this clonotype. The chain employs TRBV15 and TRBJ2-1; a possible D gene is TRBD1 (5 bases). Trimming cost V 8 bases and J 1 base, with 12 bases left between them. From germline, CDR1 is LNHNV and CDR2 YYDKDF (reference sequence). The CDR3 is 14 residues long. CDR3 region: CATDQRGSYNEQFF. The CDR3 nucleotides read TGTGCCACCGATCAAAGGGGTTCCTACAATGAGCAGTTCTTC.

At least ten counts were recorded for this clonotype. The J gene is TRBJ1-6, the V gene TRBV9, with a tentative D call TRBD1 (6 bases). The V gene's germline CDR1 is SGDLS and CDR2 YYNGEE. The CDR3 is 17 amino acids. Trimming cost V 3 bases and J 0 bases, with 13 bases left between them. CDR3 DNA sequence: TGTGCCAGCAGCGCTCGGGACACGAGCTCCTATAATTCACCCCTCCACTTT. Translation gives CASSARDTSSYNSPLHF.